The sequence of this T cell receptor (beta chain) was determined in a study of cytomegalovirus exposure and HLA in healthy donors. Use of 60 Vbeta and 13 Jbeta primers characterized the PCR. Using immunoSEQ multiplex PCR, the repertoire was profiled, and TCRdb retains in-frame clones only, with some absent. There are around 110,000 clones in the sample; roughly 69% occur only once, and 9.5% lies in the top ten. As regards this clone: Its antigen is undetermined.

Study observations and caveats: It was confirmed in vitro that a few of the CMV-associated chains were specific for CMV antigens. No immune exposure information besides CMV serostatus was available.

V gave up 1 base and J gave up 6 bases, with 4 bases separating them. This CDR3 has 12 amino acids. CDR1 and CDR2 from the germline V gene are MGHRA and YSYEKL. The J gene is TRBJ2-1, the V gene TRBV4-1; D remains unclear. The sequence came from a middle-aged woman in good health and CMV-seropositive. Sequencing was performed on PBMCs. The CDR3 DNA reads TGCGCCAGCAGCCAAGCGGGCAATGAGCAGTTCTTC. It codes for CASSQAGNEQFF.